This TCR beta chain was recorded in a study of T-cell reconstitution after alpha-beta-depleted transplantation in children. This clonotype was observed a few times. Its specificity is not known. TCRbeta library construction was performed incorporating unique molecular identifiers. MiXCR, run by TCRdb on the PCR reads, gives a single entry per CDR3 protein. This sample has approximately 400,000 distinct CDR3 sequences, with around 15% found just once. The CDR3 extends over 13 amino acids. The V and J ends lost 0 bases and 10 bases respectively, with 11 bases between them. Germline V gene lookup returns CDR1 SGHNT and CDR2 YENEEA. Study-level results: T-cell counts and diversity at one year post-transplant came mainly from newly produced T cells. Reported findings indicate that, about two months after transplant, alpha-beta T cells came from several hundred expanded clones, which were derived from non-depleted graft cells.

J is TRBJ2-3 and V is TRBV11-3; unclear D gene. Sequenced here: PBMCs, mostly from graft donor cells, sampled 360 days after TCRalphabeta/CD19-depleted stem cell transplant. The sequence came from a boy less than two years old who had a stem cell transplant for Wiskott-Aldrich syndrome, so the T cells may come from the graft donor. CDR3 DNA: TGTGCCAGCAGCTTAGATGGTGGAGAGGCGCAGTATTTT. It yields the protein CASSLDGGEAQYF. Full variable domain (remainder filled in from reference TRBV11-3 and TRBJ2-3): EAGVVQSPRYKIIEKKQPVAFWCNPISGHNTLYWYLQNLGQGPELLIRYENEEAVDDSQLPKDRFSAERLKGVDSTLKIQPAELGDSAVYLCASSLDGGEAQYFGPGTRLTVL.